The 7 T cell receptor beta chains reported below all come from one sample, sequenced in a study of blood T cell repertoires in COVID-19. The protocol was immunoSEQ multiplex PCR, while the TCRdb copy is restricted to in-frame clones and leaves out a portion. The table includes 150,000 or so clones, approximately 80% detected once. Sequenced input: peripheral blood. The receptors were sampled from a woman between 55 and 75 years old with acute or convalescent COVID-19.

The V gene is TRBV9, the J gene TRBJ1-2; TRBD1 agrees at 8 bases. The CDR3 consists of 13 residues. V was pared by 2 bases and J by 6 bases, with 3 bases of the junction left unmatched. Looked up from germline, CDR1 is SGDLS and CDR2 is YYNGEE. CDR3 protein: CASSVQGADGYTF. The CDR3 DNA reads as TGTGCCAGCAGCGTGCAGGGGGCGGATGGCTACACCTTC.

V gene TRBV14 combines with J gene TRBJ2-1; D ambiguous. The CDR3 spans 11 residues. Trimming left V 3 bases short and J 7 bases short, with 4 bases between. In germline, CDR1 is SGHDN, CDR2 FVKESK. The CDR3 here is CASSHRNEQFF. The DNA of the CDR3 is TGTGCCAGCAGCCACCGTAATGAGCAGTTCTTC.

The rearrangement uses TRBV2 and TRBJ1-4, with D unclear. Germline values: CDR1 SNHLY, CDR2 FYNNEI. The V end was cut by 7 bases, the J end by 4 bases, with 7 bases between. The CDR3 covers 12 residues. CDR3 nucleotides: TGTGCCAGCAACAGTTTTAATGAAAAACTGTTTTTT. This codes for CASNSFNEKLFF.

V gene TRBV20-1 combines with J gene TRBJ2-1, with unresolved D. The germline gives CDR1 DFQATT, CDR2 SNEGSKA (reference sequence). This CDR3 has 14 amino acids. The V and J ends lost 6 bases and 4 bases respectively, with 16 bases between them. CDR3 sequence reads: CSASSPGRYNEQFF. The CDR3 DNA reads as TGCAGTGCCAGTAGTCCTGGCCGTTACAATGAGCAGTTCTTC.

The chain recombines TRBV3-1 (or the pseudogene TRBV3-2) with TRBJ2-3, with D tentatively TRBD2 (6 bases). CDR1 is LGHDT and CDR2 is YNNKEL in the germline V gene (reference sequence). The CDR3 length is 17 residues. V was pared by 1 base and J by 4 bases, with 18 bases between. The CDR3 protein is CASSQGTSKPRADTQYF. The CDR3 nucleotides read TGTGCCAGCAGCCAAGGTACTAGCAAACCACGGGCAGATACGCAGTATTTT.

This chain links TRBV18 with TRBJ1-5; D is possibly TRBD1 (6 bases). The CDR3 consists of 13 residues. Trimming removed 3 bases from V and 7 bases from J, with 10 bases in between. Germline CDR1 reads KGHSH; CDR2 reads LQKENI. In DNA, the CDR3 is TGTGCCAGCTCACCTCGGCAGGGGCAGCCCCAGCATTTT. Its translation: CASSPRQGQPQHF.

The V and J genes are TRBV7-9 and TRBJ1-6; 9 nucleotides agree with TRBD1. Germline V gives CDR1 SEHNR, CDR2 FQNEAQ (reference sequence). Trimming removed 3 bases from V and 7 bases from J; junction bases left unmatched: 7. The CDR3 contains 16 residues. In nucleotides, the CDR3 is TGTGCCAGCAGCTTCTATCCGGGACAGGGAAATTCACCCCTCCACTTT. Its translation: CASSFYPGQGNSPLHF.